The T cell receptor beta chain under discussion was sequenced for a study of shared clonotypes between healthy human individuals. General study points: Naive subsets generally had larger estimated richness than memory subsets.

Every immunoSEQ plate was one replicate of a subset's evenly spread DNA. Assay: immunoSEQ multiplex PCR; the TCRdb copy retains only in-frame clones and omits some. The sample shows some 1,400,000 clones, more than 95% of them seen only once. Each sample came from a Caucasian adult donor living in Nashville, Tennessee. Trimming at V came to 0 bases and at J to 5 bases, leaving 13 bases not matched to a gene. Germline V gene sequence: CDR1 SGHVS, CDR2 FQNEAQ. The length of the CDR3 is 18 residues. As regards this clone: Its antigen is unknown.

Material: naive CD4+ T cells sorted from blood. Subset denoted: CD45RA+ positively selected. This clonotype was obtained from a man between 25 and 39 years old in good health. The chain joins TRBV7-8 to TRBJ2-3; 8 nucleotides match TRBD2. CDR3 DNA sequence: TGTGCCAGCAGCTTAGCGAATCATCTAGCGGGCTTACTAGATACGCAGTATTTT. Its protein is CASSLANHLAGLLDTQYF.